This is a list of T cell receptor beta chains from one sample in a study of cytomegalovirus exposure and HLA in healthy donors. Repertoires were generated with immunoSEQ multiplex PCR, while TCRdb's copy carries only in-frame clones and drops some. This sample yields 90,000 to 150,000 clones, of which over 8.5% are seen a single time; 6% to 7.5% belongs to the top ten. The sequencing input was PBMCs. All receptors come from a middle-aged woman in good health and CMV-seropositive. CDR3s include the opening cysteine and the closing phenylalanine or tryptophan. D genes are given only for firm matches. Not every row has a clone size; where given, it reads once, few, many or a size class.

V gene	D gene	J gene	clone size	CDR3 protein	CDR3 DNA
TRBV2	NA	TRBJ2-7	NA	CASNTGLDPYEQYF	TGTGCCAGCAACACAGGCCTCGACCCCTACGAGCAGTACTTC
TRBV7-6	TRBD1	TRBJ2-7	few	CASSSGQSHIYEQYF	TGTGCCAGCAGCTCGGGACAGAGTCACATCTACGAGCAGTACTTC
TRBV2	NA	TRBJ1-2	NA	CASSESVGYTF	TGTGCCAGCAGTGAATCGGTTGGCTACACCTTC
TRBV13	TRBD1	TRBJ2-1	few	CASSFTGGLSYNEQFF	TGTGCCAGCAGCTTCACAGGGGGCCTCTCCTACAATGAGCAGTTCTTC
TRBV7-9	NA	TRBJ2-7	NA	CASSPTMDFYEQYF	TGTGCCAGCAGCCCTACTATGGACTTCTACGAGCAGTACTTC
TRBV18	NA	TRBJ2-2	few	CASSLQTGELFF	TGTGCCAGCTCACTCCAAACCGGGGAGCTGTTTTTT
TRBV11-2	NA	TRBJ2-4	few	CASSQELSPLQGYIQYF	TGTGCCAGCAGCCAAGAATTATCACCACTTCAGGGATACATTCAGTACTTC
TRBV6-5	TRBD1	TRBJ1-2	few	CASSYSRGLDYTF	TGTGCCAGCAGTTACTCGAGGGGGCTGGACTACACCTTC
TRBV2	NA	TRBJ2-2	NA	CASWQENTGELFF	TGTGCCAGCTGGCAGGAGAACACCGGGGAGCTGTTTTTT
TRBV10-1	NA	TRBJ1-2	NA	CASTLFLYGYTF	TGCGCCAGCACCCTATTCCTCTATGGCTACACCTTC
TRBV6-1	TRBD1	TRBJ2-1	few	CASSEVSWTGTGLINEQFF	TGTGCCAGCAGTGAAGTAAGTTGGACCGGGACAGGTTTAATAAATGAGCAGTTCTTC
TRBV19	NA	TRBJ1-1	NA	CASSPSGLVGTEAFF	TGTGCCAGTAGTCCTAGCGGCCTGGTGGGTACTGAAGCTTTCTTT
TRBV6-5	NA	TRBJ1-5	NA	CARKGLAGRGPQHF	TGTGCCCGCAAGGGGTTGGCAGGAAGGGGGCCCCAGCATTTT
TRBV5-1	TRBD1	TRBJ1-6	NA	CASSLEDRGSPLHF	TGCGCCAGCAGCTTGGAGGACAGGGGTTCACCCCTCCACTTT
TRBV5-1	NA	TRBJ1-4	few	CASSLAQAANEKLFF	TGCGCCAGCAGCTTGGCCCAGGCTGCTAATGAAAAACTGTTTTTT
TRBV2	TRBD1	TRBJ1-1	few	CASRPDRVTEAFF	TGTGCCAGCAGACCCGACAGGGTGACTGAAGCTTTCTTT
TRBV5-1	NA	TRBJ1-2	few	CASSLGSGANYGYTF	TGCGCCAGCAGCTTGGGGTCAGGGGCTAACTATGGCTACACCTTC
TRBV5-1	TRBD1	TRBJ1-1	NA	CASSLEFQGAGGNTEAFF	TGCGCCAGCAGCTTGGAGTTTCAGGGGGCTGGCGGGAACACTGAAGCTTTCTTT
TRBV7-9	TRBD1	TRBJ1-5	NA	CASSLGKGQGNQPQHF	TGTGCCAGCAGCTTGGGTAAGGGACAGGGGAATCAGCCCCAGCATTTT
TRBV7-9	TRBD2	TRBJ2-7	few	CASSFGGASYEQYF	TGTGCCAGCAGCTTCGGGGGGGCCTCCTACGAGCAGTACTTC
TRBV30	NA	TRBJ1-1	NA	CAWSVLGRGTEAFF	TGTGCCTGGAGTGTCCTGGGCAGGGGAACTGAAGCTTTCTTT
TRBV9	TRBD2	TRBJ2-2	few	CASSVASQGAGGAGELFF	TGTGCCAGCAGCGTAGCTAGTCAGGGCGCCGGGGGGGCCGGGGAGCTGTTTTTT
TRBV11-2	TRBD1	TRBJ1-5	NA	CASSSTGTGNQPQHF	TGTGCCAGCAGCTCAACCGGGACAGGGAATCAGCCCCAGCATTTT
TRBV28	TRBD1	TRBJ2-7	NA	CASSLGTGLHEQYF	TGTGCCAGCAGTTTAGGGACAGGGCTACACGAGCAGTACTTC
TRBV7-6	NA	TRBJ1-5	NA	CASSLGGDQPQHF	TGTGCCAGCAGCTTAGGGGGGGATCAGCCCCAGCATTTT
TRBV7-9	TRBD2	TRBJ2-1	NA	CASNRGGAYNEQFF	TGTGCCAGCAACCGCGGGGGGGCCTACAATGAGCAGTTCTTC
TRBV18	NA	TRBJ2-3	NA	CASSPPSTDTQYF	TGTGCCAGCTCACCCCCGTCCACAGATACGCAGTATTTT
TRBV6-1	NA	TRBJ2-7	NA	CASIRGREQGEQYF	TGTGCCAGCATCAGGGGCAGGGAGCAGGGTGAGCAGTACTTC
TRBV7-8	NA	TRBJ1-4	NA	CASSLVLHSEKLFF	TGTGCCAGCAGCTTAGTCCTGCACAGTGAAAAACTGTTTTTT
TRBV29-1	TRBD2	TRBJ2-5	NA	CSAEPGLAGGGETQYF	TGCAGCGCCGAACCGGGACTAGCGGGGGGAGGAGAGACCCAGTACTTC
TRBV5-4	NA	TRBJ1-4	few	CASSPGGVREKLFF	TGTGCCAGCAGCCCGGGGGGGGTACGCGAAAAACTGTTTTTT
TRBV30	NA	TRBJ1-5	few	CAWSSGTNDQPQHF	TGTGCCTGGAGTAGCGGGACTAACGATCAGCCCCAGCATTTT
TRBV6-1	NA	TRBJ2-7	many	CASSESVYSYEQYF	TGTGCCAGCAGTGAATCCGTCTACTCCTACGAGCAGTACTTC
TRBV6-1	TRBD2	TRBJ2-1	few	CASSPSGGAVRFF	TGTGCCAGCAGCCCTAGCGGGGGGGCTGTTCGGTTCTTC
TRBV2	TRBD2	TRBJ2-7	NA	CASSPRVRSTSGAYEQYF	TGTGCCAGCAGCCCACGTGTGCGGTCGACTAGCGGGGCCTACGAGCAGTACTTC
TRBV18	NA	TRBJ1-5	NA	CASSGYAGQPQHF	TGTGCCAGCTCCGGATACGCGGGGCAGCCCCAGCATTTT
TRBV19	NA	TRBJ1-1	NA	CASSQGIPNTEAFF	TGTGCCAGTAGCCAGGGAATTCCGAACACTGAAGCTTTCTTT
TRBV9	TRBD1	TRBJ1-1	NA	CASSASGEDRASGAFF	TGTGCCAGCAGCGCTAGCGGGGAGGACAGGGCGAGCGGGGCTTTCTTT
TRBV7-9	NA	TRBJ1-2	few	CASSLRGGTGGYTF	TGTGCCAGCAGCCTTAGAGGGGGAACGGGTGGCTACACCTTC
TRBV5-4	NA	TRBJ1-1	few	CASSLEVGGTTEAFF	TGTGCCAGCAGCTTGGAGGTGGGGGGGACCACTGAAGCTTTCTTT
TRBV30	NA	TRBJ2-1	NA	CAWSRTSSYNEQFF	TGTGCCTGGAGTAGAACCAGCTCCTACAATGAGCAGTTCTTC
TRBV6-5	NA	TRBJ2-3	NA	CASSYSPRGSQYF	TGTGCCAGCAGTTACTCCCCCCGGGGGTCGCAGTATTTT
TRBV29-1	TRBD2	TRBJ2-7	few	CSVERGGKGEQYF	TGCAGCGTTGAGCGCGGGGGTAAAGGCGAGCAGTACTTC
TRBV16	TRBD1	TRBJ2-5	NA	CASSPWTGQETQYF	TGTGCCAGCAGCCCCTGGACAGGCCAAGAGACCCAGTACTTC
TRBV28	NA	TRBJ1-1	few	CASNPYRVPTEAFF	TGTGCCAGCAACCCGTACAGGGTCCCCACTGAAGCTTTCTTT
TRBV7-2	TRBD2	TRBJ2-7	few	CASAGRGGQNEQYF	TGTGCCAGCGCTGGGCGGGGGGGCCAGAACGAGCAGTACTTC
TRBV7-8	NA	TRBJ2-3	NA	CASSASWGVRPTDTQYF	TGTGCCAGCAGCGCTAGTTGGGGGGTCCGGCCCACAGATACGCAGTATTTT
TRBV28	NA	TRBJ1-2	few	CASSQGRSSYGYTF	TGTGCCAGCAGTCAGGGGCGGTCAAGCTATGGCTACACCTTC
TRBV18	TRBD2	TRBJ2-2	NA	CASSPLGLDLGELFF	TGTGCCAGCTCACCTCTCGGACTAGATCTCGGGGAGCTGTTTTTT
TRBV5-1	NA	TRBJ1-5	few	CASSLGGHGQPQHF	TGCGCCAGCAGCTTAGGCGGGCACGGTCAGCCCCAGCATTTT
TRBV11-1	TRBD1	TRBJ1-2	few	CASSTTGSYGYTF	TGTGCCAGCAGCACGACAGGGTCGTATGGCTACACCTTC
TRBV4-1	NA	TRBJ1-3	few	CASSATSAPGNTIYF	TGCGCCAGCAGTGCGACATCGGCTCCAGGAAACACCATATATTTT
TRBV29-1	TRBD1	TRBJ2-2	once	CSARQGAGELFF	TGCAGCGCCAGACAGGGGGCCGGGGAGCTGTTTTTT
TRBV7-2	NA	TRBJ1-1	NA	CASSLTQGYTEAFF	TGTGCCAGCAGCTTAACCCAGGGCTACACTGAAGCTTTCTTT
TRBV5-5	NA	TRBJ2-5	few	CASSARIFSREKETQYF	TGTGCCAGCAGCGCCCGGATTTTCTCTAGGGAGAAAGAGACCCAGTACTTC